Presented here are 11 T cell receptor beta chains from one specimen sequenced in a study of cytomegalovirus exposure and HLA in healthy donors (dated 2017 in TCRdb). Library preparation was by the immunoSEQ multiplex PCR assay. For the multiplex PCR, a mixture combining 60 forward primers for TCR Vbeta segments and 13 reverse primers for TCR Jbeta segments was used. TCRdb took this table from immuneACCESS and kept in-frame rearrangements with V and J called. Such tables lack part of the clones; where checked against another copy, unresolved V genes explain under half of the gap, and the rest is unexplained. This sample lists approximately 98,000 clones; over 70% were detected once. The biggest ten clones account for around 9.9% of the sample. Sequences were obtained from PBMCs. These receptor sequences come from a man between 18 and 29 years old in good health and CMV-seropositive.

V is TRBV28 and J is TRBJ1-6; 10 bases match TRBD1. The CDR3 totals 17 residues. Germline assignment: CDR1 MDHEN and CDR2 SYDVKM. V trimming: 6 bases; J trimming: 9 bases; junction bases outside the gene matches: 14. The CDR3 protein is CASRPSTGTGVTSPLHF. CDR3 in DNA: TGTGCCAGCAGGCCATCAACCGGGACAGGGGTCACTTCACCCCTCCACTTT.

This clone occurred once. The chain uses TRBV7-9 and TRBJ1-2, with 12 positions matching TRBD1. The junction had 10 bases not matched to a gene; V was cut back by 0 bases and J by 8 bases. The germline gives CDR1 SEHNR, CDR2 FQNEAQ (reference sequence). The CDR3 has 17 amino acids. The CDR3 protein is CASSLASGQGAGLGYTF. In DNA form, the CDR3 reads TGTGCCAGCAGCTTAGCTTCGGGACAGGGGGCCGGGTTGGGCTACACCTTC. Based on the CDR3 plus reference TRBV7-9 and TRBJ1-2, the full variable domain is DTGVSQNPRHKITKRGQNVTFRCDPISEHNRLYWYRQTLGQGPEFLTYFQNEAQLEKSRLLSDRFSAERPKGSFSTLEIQRTEQGDSAMYLCASSLASGQGAGLGYTFGSGTRLTVV.

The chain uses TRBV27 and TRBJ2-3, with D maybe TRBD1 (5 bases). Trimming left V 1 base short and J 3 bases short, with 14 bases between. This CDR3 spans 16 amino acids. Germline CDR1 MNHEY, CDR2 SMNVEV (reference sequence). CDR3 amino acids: CASSLFQGSLTDTQYF. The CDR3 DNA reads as TGTGCCAGCAGTTTATTTCAGGGATCATTAACAGATACGCAGTATTTT.

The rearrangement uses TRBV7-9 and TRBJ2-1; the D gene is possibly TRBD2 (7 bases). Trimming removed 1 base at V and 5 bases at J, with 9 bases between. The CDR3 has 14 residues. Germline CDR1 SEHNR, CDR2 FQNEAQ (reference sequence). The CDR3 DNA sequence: TGTGCCAGCAGCTTAGGAGGGGGGGACAATGAGCAGTTCTTC. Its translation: CASSLGGGDNEQFF.

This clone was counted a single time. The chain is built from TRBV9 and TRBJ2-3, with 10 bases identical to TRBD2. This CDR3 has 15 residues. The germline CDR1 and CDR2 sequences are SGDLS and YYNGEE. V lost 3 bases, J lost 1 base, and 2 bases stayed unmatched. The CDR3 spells CASSALAGGTDTQYF. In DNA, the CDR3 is TGTGCCAGCAGCGCCCTAGCGGGGGGCACAGATACGCAGTATTTT.

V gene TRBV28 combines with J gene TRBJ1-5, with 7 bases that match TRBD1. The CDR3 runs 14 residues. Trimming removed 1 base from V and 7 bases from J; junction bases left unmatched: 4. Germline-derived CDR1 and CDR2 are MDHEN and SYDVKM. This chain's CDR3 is CASSLLTGRQPQHF. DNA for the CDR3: TGTGCCAGCAGTTTATTGACAGGGAGGCAGCCCCAGCATTTT.

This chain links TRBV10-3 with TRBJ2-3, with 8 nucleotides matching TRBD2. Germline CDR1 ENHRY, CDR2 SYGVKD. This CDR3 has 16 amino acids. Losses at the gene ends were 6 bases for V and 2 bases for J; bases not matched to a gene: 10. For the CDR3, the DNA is TGTGCCATCAGGACCGGGGCGGGGGGCCCCACAGATACGCAGTATTTT. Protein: CAIRTGAGGPTDTQYF.

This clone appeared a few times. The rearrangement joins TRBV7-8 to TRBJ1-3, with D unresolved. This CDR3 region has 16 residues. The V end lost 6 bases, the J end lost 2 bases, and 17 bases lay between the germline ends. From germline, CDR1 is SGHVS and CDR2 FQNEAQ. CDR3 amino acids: CASRPVGSRAGNTIYF. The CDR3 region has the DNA TGTGCCAGCAGACCGGTCGGGTCGAGGGCTGGAAACACCATATATTTT. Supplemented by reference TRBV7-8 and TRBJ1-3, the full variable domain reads GAGVSQSPRYKVAKRGQDVALRCDPISGHVSLFWYQQALGQGPEFLTYFQNEAQLDKSGLPSDRFFAERPEGSVSTLKIQRTQQEDSAVYLCASRPVGSRAGNTIYFGEGSWLTVV.

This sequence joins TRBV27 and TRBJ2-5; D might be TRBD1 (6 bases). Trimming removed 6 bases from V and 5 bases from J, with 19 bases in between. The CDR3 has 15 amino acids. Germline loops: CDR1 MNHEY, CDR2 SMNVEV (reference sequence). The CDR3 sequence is CASRPRGSPWETQYF. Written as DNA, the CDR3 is TGTGCCAGCAGGCCAAGGGGGAGTCCTTGGGAGACCCAGTACTTC.

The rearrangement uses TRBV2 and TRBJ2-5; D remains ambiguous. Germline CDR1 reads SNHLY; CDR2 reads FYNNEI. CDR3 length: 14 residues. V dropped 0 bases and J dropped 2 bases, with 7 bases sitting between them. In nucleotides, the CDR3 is TGTGCCAGCAGTGAAGCGCATCAGCAAGAGACCCAGTACTTC. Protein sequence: CASSEAHQQETQYF. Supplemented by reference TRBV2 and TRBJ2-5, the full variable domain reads EPEVTQTPSHQVTQMGQEVILRCVPISNHLYFYWYRQILGQKVEFLVSFYNNEISEKSEIFDDQFSVERPDGSNFTLKIRSTKLEDSAMYFCASSEAHQQETQYFGPGTRLLVL.

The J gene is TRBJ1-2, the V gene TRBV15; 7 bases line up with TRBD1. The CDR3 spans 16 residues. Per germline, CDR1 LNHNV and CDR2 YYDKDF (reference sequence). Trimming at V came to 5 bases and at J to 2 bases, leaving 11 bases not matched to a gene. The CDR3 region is CATSSQGGSNNYGYTF. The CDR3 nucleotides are TGTGCCACCAGCTCTCAGGGGGGCAGTAACAACTATGGCTACACCTTC. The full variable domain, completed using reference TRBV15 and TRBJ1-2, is DAMVIQNPRYQVTQFGKPVTLSCSQTLNHNVMYWYQQKSSQAPKLLFHYYDKDFNNEADTPDNFQSRRPNTSFCFLDIRSPGLGDTAMYLCATSSQGGSNNYGYTFGSGTRLTVV.